The T cell receptor (beta chain) under discussion was sequenced for a study of monozygotic twins with cystic fibrosis (dated by TCRdb to the early 2020s). With regard to the full study: Around 3 micrograms of fragmented DNA went through roughly 15 PCR cycles to produce barcoded libraries. TCR beta repertoires were compared within and between 16 monozygotic twin pairs with cystic fibrosis so that genetic influence on V and J gene usage could be assessed. Made up mostly of children and adolescents, the cohort included ten female and six male twin pairs ranging in age from about 2.0 to 40 years, with a median of about 8.5 years. Twins were ranked among around 1,000 cohort participants for weight-for-height and FEVPerc (FEV1 disease centile) at the day of blood sampling. Data for three of the twin pairs had been reported earlier in a different context. What the authors observed across the whole study: Simpson clonality tended to be low (median around 0.0094), which suggests a naive-dominated repertoire, although clonality was higher in the most severely affected patients. Only a small cohort was studied, and no association of shared CDR3 numbers with age, concordance or disease severity was found. Monozygotic CF twin pairs shared significantly more nucleotide-identical clonotypes within each pair than unrelated CF individuals shared with one another (P = 0.000026, Mann-Whitney). The greatest similarity to the co-twin was observed for V gene usage in 13 of 16 pairs and for J usage in 8 of 16 pairs, which suggested genetic constraints.

A distance of 11 bases separates the germline ends of V and J, which lose 2 bases and 3 bases respectively. The germline V gene encodes CDR1 LNHDA and CDR2 SQIVND (reference sequence). Taken from cysteine to phenylalanine, the CDR3 has 15 residues. Kept here is only the CDR3 DNA, which spans 45 bases and is read in frame from base 1. About this clone: The antigen it recognizes is unknown. No base quality information exists; no much larger clone differs at one position.

Following the manufacturer's instructions, TCR beta CDR3 regions were amplified by multiplex PCR with the immunoSEQ immune profiling system. An Illumina NextSeq system was used to carry out the sequencing. Per the source publication's procedure: Sequence data were processed on the immunoSEQ Analyzer platform, and clonality was calculated as the square root of Simpson's index of productive rearrangements. V and J usage similarity was measured by Jensen-Shannon distance, and CDR3 generation probabilities were computed with OLGA. The researchers looked up shared CDR3 sequences in the immuneACCESS database (August 2020) and in VDJdb (December 2020). The source is immuneACCESS, and TCRdb retained only in-frame sequences with V and J called. Part of the clones is not carried over; for the studies checked, unresolved V genes explain less than half of this, and the remainder is unexplained. D and trimming were read from the DNA, whereas the V and J calls and clone size are those reported in that table. The sample table records 30,000 to 35,000 clones; roughly three fifths of these occur just once. Over 0.75% of the sample comes from the top ten.

The twin pairs came from the European Cystic Fibrosis Twin and Sibling Study Cohort, a cohort that recruited patients from about 160 CF clinics across 14 European countries. Zygosity and CFTR genotype were verified in-house, and zygosity was tested by multiplex PCR of nine short tandem repeat loci. Peripheral blood was sampled from each twin, and clinical parameters were recorded on the day of blood sampling. Phenol/chloroform extraction was used to isolate genomic DNA from peripheral blood cells, and the DNA was then kept in TE buffer at 4 degrees C. The chain joins TRBV19 to TRBJ1-5, with TRBD1 tentatively as D gene (5 bases match). The TCR was taken from a girl under 18 with cystic fibrosis. Sequenced sample: blood. The CDR3 in this case is CASSISRGVNQPQHF. In nucleotides, the sequence is TGTGCCAGTAGTATATCACGGGGGGTCAATCAGCCCCAGCATTTT.